These 7 T cell receptor beta chains came from one sample sequenced in a study of T cells in localized non-small cell lung cancer. TCRdb keeps only in-frame clones here, not all; method: immunoSEQ multiplex PCR. The repertoire includes tens of thousands of clones, roughly 90% of them detected once, and 15% to 20% sits in the top ten. Source: peripheral blood, taken before any cancer treatment. These receptors originate from a male donor aged 60 or older with stage III squamous cell lung carcinoma.

The chain couples TRBV7-9 to TRBJ1-5, with 8 positions matching TRBD1. The CDR3 is made up of 15 amino acids. Germline V gene lookup returns CDR1 SEHNR and CDR2 FQNEAQ (reference sequence). The V segment lost 5 bases and the J segment 5 bases; nucleotides outside the gene matches: 8. The CDR3 DNA follows: TGTGCCAGCAGCCCCCATCCGGGACAGGATCAGCCCCAGCATTTT. This sequence encodes CASSPHPGQDQPQHF.

The gene calls are TRBV7-6 and TRBJ2-6, with 12 bases lining up with TRBD2. The CDR3 spans 19 residues. Germline values: CDR1 SGHVS, CDR2 FNYEAQ. After removal of 4 bases from V and 4 bases from J, the junction contained 11 bases not matched to a gene. CDR3 sequence: CASSSGTTSGRRGANVLTF. In DNA form, the CDR3 reads TGTGCCAGCAGCTCTGGGACGACTAGCGGGAGACGGGGGGCCAACGTCCTGACTTTC. Using reference TRBV7-6 and TRBJ2-6 for the parts outside the CDR3, the full variable domain is GAGVSQSPRYKVTKRGQDVALRCDPISGHVSLYWYRQALGQGPEFLTYFNYEAQQDKSGLPNDRFSAERPEGSISTLTIQRTEQRDSAMYRCASSSGTTSGRRGANVLTFGAGSRLTVL.

The V and J genes are TRBV27 and TRBJ2-1, with 7 positions matching TRBD2. Germline lookup yields CDR1 MNHEY and CDR2 SMNVEV (reference sequence). This CDR3 has 14 residues. V shed 5 bases, J shed 7 bases, and the junction held 8 bases outside the gene matches. This CDR3 reads CASSILTSTNEQFF. DNA of the CDR3: TGTGCCAGCAGTATCTTGACTAGCACAAATGAGCAGTTCTTC.

This clone was picked up a small number of times. The gene calls are TRBV28 and TRBJ1-4; D remains unclear. Germline V gene sequence: CDR1 MDHEN, CDR2 SYDVKM. The CDR3 consists of 14 residues. The V and J ends lost 2 bases and 8 bases respectively, with 12 bases between them. The chain's CDR3 is CASSLLGQKEKLFF. CDR3 nucleotides: TGTGCCAGCAGTTTACTGGGCCAAAAGGAAAAACTGTTTTTT.

V is TRBV18 and J is TRBJ2-3; D is uncertain. Per germline, CDR1 KGHSH and CDR2 LQKENI. The CDR3 spans 15 residues. V lost 0 bases and J 7 bases, leaving 14 bases between the germline ends. The CDR3 loop is CASSPPGSGGNTQYF. CDR3 DNA sequence: TGTGCCAGCTCACCACCTGGGTCGGGCGGAAATACGCAGTATTTT.

The chain is built from TRBV2 and TRBJ1-5, with 10 positions matching TRBD1. This CDR3 has 14 amino acids. V shed 3 bases, J shed 9 bases, and the junction held 5 bases outside the gene matches. CDR1 and CDR2 (germline): SNHLY, FYNNEI. Here the CDR3 reads CASSETGGRGPQHF. CDR3 in DNA: TGTGCCAGCAGTGAGACAGGGGGCAGAGGGCCCCAGCATTTT.

The chain carries TRBV5-8 and TRBJ2-7; 14 bases are a match to TRBD2. CDR1 and CDR2 (germline): SGHTS, YDEGEE. The CDR3 length is 17 residues. After removal of 3 bases from V and 1 base from J, the junction contained 6 bases not matched to a gene. The CDR3 nucleotides are TGTGCCAGCAGCTACGGGACTAGCGGGAGTGGTTCCTACGAGCAGTACTTC. Translation gives CASSYGTSGSGSYEQYF. Full variable domain (missing parts from reference TRBV5-8 and TRBJ2-7): EAGVTQSPTHLIKTRGQQATLRCSPISGHTSVYWYQQALGLGLQFLLWYDEGEERNRGNFPPRFSGRQFPNYSSELNVNALELEDSALYLCASSYGTSGSGSYEQYFGPGTRLTVT.